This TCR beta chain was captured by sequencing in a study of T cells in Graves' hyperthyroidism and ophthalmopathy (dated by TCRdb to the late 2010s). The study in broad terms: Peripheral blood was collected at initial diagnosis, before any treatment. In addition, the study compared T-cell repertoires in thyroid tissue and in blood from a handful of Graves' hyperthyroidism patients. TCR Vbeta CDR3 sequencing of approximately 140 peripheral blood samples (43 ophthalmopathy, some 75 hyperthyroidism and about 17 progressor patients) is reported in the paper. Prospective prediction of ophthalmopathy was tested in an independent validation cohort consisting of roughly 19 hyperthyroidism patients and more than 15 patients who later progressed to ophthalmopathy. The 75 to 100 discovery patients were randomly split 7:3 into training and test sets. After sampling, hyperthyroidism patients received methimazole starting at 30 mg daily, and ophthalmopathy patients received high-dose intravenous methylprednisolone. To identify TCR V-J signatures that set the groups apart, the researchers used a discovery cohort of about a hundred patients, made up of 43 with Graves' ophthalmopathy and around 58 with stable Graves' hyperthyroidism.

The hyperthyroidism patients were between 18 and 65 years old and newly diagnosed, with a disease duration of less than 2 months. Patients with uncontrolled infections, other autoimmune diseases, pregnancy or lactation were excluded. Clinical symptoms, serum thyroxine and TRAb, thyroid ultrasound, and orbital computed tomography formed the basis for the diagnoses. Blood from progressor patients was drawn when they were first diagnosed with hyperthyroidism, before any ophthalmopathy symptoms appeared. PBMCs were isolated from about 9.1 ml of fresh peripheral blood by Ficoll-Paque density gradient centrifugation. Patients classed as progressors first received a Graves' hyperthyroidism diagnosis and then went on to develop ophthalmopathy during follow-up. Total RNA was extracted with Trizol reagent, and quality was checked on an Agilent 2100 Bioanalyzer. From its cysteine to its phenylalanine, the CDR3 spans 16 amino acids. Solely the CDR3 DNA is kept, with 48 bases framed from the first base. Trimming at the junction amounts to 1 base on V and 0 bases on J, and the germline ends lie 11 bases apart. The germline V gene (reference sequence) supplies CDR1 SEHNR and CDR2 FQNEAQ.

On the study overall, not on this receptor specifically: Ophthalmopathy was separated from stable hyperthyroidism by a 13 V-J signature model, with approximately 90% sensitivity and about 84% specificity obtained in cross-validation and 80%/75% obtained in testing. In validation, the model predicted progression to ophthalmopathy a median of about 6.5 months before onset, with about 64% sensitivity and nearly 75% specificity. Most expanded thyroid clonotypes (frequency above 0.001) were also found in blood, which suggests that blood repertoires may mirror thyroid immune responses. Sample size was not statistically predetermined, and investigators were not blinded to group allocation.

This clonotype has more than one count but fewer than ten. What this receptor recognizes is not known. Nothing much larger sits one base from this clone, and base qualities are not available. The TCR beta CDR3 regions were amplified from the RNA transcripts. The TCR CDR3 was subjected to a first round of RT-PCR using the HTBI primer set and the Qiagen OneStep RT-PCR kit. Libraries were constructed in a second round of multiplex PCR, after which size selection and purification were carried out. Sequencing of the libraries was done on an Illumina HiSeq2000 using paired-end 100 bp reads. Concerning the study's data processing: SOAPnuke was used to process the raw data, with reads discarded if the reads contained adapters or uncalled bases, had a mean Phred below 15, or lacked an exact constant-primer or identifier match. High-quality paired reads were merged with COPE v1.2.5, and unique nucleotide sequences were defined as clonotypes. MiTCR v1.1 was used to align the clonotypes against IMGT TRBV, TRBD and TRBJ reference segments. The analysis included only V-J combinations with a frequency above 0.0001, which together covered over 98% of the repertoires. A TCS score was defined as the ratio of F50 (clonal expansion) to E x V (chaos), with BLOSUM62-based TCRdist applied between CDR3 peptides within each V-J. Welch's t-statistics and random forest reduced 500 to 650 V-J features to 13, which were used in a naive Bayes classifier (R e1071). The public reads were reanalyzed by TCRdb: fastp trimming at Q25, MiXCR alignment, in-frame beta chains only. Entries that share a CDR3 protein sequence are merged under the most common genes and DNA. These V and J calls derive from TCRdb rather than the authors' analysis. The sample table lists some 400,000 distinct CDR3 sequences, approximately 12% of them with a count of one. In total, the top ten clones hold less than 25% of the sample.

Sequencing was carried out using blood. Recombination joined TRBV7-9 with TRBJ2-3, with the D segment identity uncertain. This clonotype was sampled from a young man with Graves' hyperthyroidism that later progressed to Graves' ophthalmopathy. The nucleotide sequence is TGTGCCAGCAGCTTAGACACCAGGAGAAGCACAGATACGCAGTATTTT. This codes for CASSLDTRRSTDTQYF.